This TCR beta chain was sequenced during a study of cytomegalovirus exposure and HLA in healthy donors. Vbeta (60) and Jbeta (13) primers were used in the PCR. Produced via immunoSEQ multiplex PCR; TCRdb's table is partial and in-frame only. The top ten hold roughly 16% of the sample, which has some 100,000 clones, roughly two thirds seen once. Findings and limits, study-wide: Reportedly, cytomegalovirus status was diagnosed with high sensitivity and specificity. The presence/absence work took it that sequencing depth was about the same across donors.

Concerning this clone: Its antigen is unknown.

The V gene end was trimmed by 1 base and the J gene end by 0 bases; junction bases not matched to a gene: 7. CDR3 length: 17 residues. Germline values: CDR1 SGHNT, CDR2 YYREEE (reference sequence). The source of this sequence is a woman between 50 and 59 years old in good health and CMV-seropositive. Specimen: PBMCs. V is TRBV5-4 and J is TRBJ2-3; the match to TRBD2 covers 8 bases. CDR3 DNA sequence: TGTGCCAGCAGCTTGCGCGTGACTAGCGACAGCACAGATACGCAGTATTTT. Amino acids: CASSLRVTSDSTDTQYF.